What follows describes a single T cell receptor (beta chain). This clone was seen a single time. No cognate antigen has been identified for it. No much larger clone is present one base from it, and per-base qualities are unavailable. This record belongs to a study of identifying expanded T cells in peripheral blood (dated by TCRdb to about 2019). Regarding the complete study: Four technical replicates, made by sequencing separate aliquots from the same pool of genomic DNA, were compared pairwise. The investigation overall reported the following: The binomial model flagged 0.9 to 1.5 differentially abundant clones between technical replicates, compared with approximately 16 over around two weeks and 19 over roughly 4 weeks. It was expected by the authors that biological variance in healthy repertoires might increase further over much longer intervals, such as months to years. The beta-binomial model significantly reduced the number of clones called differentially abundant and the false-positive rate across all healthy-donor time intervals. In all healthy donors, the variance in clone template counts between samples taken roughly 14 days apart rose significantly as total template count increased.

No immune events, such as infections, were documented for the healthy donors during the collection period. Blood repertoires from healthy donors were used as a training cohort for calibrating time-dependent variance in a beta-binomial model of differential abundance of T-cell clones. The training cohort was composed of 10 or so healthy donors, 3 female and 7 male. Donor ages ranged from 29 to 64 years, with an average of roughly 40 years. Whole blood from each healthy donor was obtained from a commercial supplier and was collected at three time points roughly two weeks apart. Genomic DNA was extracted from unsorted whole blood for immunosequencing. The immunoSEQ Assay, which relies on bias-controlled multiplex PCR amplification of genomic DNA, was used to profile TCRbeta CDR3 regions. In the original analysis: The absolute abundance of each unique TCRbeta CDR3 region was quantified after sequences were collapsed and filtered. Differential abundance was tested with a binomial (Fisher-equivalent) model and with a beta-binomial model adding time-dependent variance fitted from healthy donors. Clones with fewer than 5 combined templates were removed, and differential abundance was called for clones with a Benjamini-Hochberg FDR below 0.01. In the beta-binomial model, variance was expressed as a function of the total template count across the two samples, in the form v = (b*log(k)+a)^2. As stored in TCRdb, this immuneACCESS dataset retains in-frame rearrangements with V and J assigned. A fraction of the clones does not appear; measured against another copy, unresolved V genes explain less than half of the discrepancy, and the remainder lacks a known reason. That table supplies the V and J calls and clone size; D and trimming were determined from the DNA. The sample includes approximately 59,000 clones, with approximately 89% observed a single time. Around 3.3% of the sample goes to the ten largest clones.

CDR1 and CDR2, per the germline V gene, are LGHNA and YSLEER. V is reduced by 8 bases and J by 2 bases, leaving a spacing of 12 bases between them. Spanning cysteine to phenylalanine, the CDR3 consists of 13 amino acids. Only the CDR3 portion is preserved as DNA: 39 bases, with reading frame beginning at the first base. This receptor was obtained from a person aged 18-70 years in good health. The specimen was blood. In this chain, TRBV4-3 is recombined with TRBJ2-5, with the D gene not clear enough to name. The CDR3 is CASSTDQQETQYF. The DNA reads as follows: TGCGCCAGCTCCACAGACCAACAAGAGACCCAGTACTTC.